This paragraph covers one T cell receptor beta chain sequence. This clonotype was seen a few times. It lacks a known antigen. Per-base qualities were not stored, and no clone one base away is much larger. The sample comes from a study of T-cell reconstitution after alpha-beta-depleted transplantation in children (dated by TCRdb to between 2015 and 2016). Looking at the study overall: T-cell immune reconstitution after TCRalphabeta/CD19-depleted allogeneic hematopoietic cell transplantation in children was quantitatively tracked in the study by means of TCR repertoire profiling.

The library was prepared using PCR. Data came from an Illumina HiSeq 2500. To normalize quantification of the TCRbeta repertoire, the TCR libraries were built with molecular barcoding that relied on unique molecular identifiers. The public sequencing data were trimmed at Q25 with fastp and processed into clonotypes with MiXCR by TCRdb, which kept only in-frame beta chains. Rows with a matching CDR3 protein are joined into one entry that keeps the most common DNA and genes. The sample table holds 60,000 to 85,000 distinct CDR3 sequences, of which about a sixth were seen once. Less than 60% of the sample is taken by the ten largest. In the paper's terms, the treatment or condition label means: allogeneic hematopoietic cell transplantation with graft depleted of TCRalphabeta T cells and CD19 B cells. TCRalphabeta/CD19-depleted allogeneic hematopoietic cell grafts were given to the transplant recipients, all of whom were children.

The germline V gene gives CDR1 as MNHEY and CDR2 as SVGEGT. The junction carries 13 bases between V and J, which are trimmed by 9 bases and 2 bases respectively. The CDR3 measures 13 amino acids from cysteine to phenylalanine. The read is trimmed to its CDR3 DNA, 39 bases read in frame from base 1. Summary of the overall study and its limitations: In some patients, the high TCRbeta diversity seen at day 60 was put down to recipient T cells and intrathymic progenitors that had survived conditioning. About two months after transplant, the apparently early recovery of alphabetaT-cell counts reportedly depended on just several hundred clones that had expanded rapidly and came from non-depleted graft cells. Over the following months the frequencies of hyperexpanded clones went down, and after one year T-cell counts and TCRbeta diversity were mostly credited to newly produced T cells.

The rearranged chain carries TRBV6-2 or TRBV6-3 and TRBJ1-2, and perhaps TRBD1 as D gene, on 6 matching bases. This TCR derives from a male patient between 2 and 15 years old who had a stem cell transplant for acute lymphoblastic leukemia, so the T cells may come from the graft donor. The material was PBMCs, mostly from graft donor cells, obtained 360 days after TCRalphabeta/CD19-depleted stem cell transplant. The nucleotide sequence is TGTGCCAGTCGGGACGGACAGAACTATGGCTACACCTTC. This gives the protein CASRDGQNYGYTF.